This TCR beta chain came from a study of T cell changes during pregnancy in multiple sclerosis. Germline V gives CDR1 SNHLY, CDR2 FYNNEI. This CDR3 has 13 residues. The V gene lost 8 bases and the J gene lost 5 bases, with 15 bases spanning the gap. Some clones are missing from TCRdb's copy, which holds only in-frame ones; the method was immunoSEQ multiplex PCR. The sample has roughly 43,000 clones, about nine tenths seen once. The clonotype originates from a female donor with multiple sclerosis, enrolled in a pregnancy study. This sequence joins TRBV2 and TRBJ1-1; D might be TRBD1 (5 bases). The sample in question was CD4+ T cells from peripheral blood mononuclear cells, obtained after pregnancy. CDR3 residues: CASSPQGWTEAFF. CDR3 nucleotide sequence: TGTGCCAGCTCGCCCCAGGGATGGACTGAAGCTTTCTTT.